What follows describes a single TCR beta chain. Its target is unknown. This table comes from immunoSEQ multiplex PCR, and its TCRdb copy is limited to in-frame clones, with some not included. Here the sample spans some 1.5 million clones, approximately 96% being singletons. This entry belongs to a study of shared clonotypes between healthy human individuals. Findings and limits, study-wide: Estimated clonotype richness was generally higher in naive than memory subsets.

The CDR3 totals 17 residues. Losses at the gene ends were 6 bases for V and 1 base for J; bases not matched to a gene: 9. The germline V gene has CDR1 SNHLY and CDR2 FYNNEI. The chain joins TRBV2 to TRBJ2-6, with 7 bases that match TRBD1. The TCR originated in a man aged 25 to 40 in good health. Material for sequencing was naive CD4+ T cells sorted from blood. Documented subset: CD45RA+ positively selected. CDR3 in amino acids: CASRGQPSLSGANVLTF. CDR3 nucleotides: TGTGCCAGCAGGGGACAGCCCTCCCTATCTGGGGCCAACGTCCTGACTTTC.